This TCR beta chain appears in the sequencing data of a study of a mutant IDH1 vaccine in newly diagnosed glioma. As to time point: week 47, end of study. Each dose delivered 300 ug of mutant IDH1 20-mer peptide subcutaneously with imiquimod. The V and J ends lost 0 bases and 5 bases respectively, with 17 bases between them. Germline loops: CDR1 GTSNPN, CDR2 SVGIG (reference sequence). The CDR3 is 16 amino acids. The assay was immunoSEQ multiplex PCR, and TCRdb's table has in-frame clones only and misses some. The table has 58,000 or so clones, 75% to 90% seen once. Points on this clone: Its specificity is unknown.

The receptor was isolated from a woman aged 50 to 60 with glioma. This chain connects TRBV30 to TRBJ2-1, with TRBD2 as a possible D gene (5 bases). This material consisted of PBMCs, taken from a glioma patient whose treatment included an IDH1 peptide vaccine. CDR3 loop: CAWSVAAYSWNNEQFF. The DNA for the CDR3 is TGTGCCTGGAGTGTAGCGGCCTATTCTTGGAACAATGAGCAGTTCTTC.